This TCR beta chain is drawn from a study of beta chain features in type 1 diabetes. Study in general: When patients were set against healthy donors, age, gender and cell yields were similar.

Via the markers CD45RO/CCR7/CD25/CD127/CD95/CD27, stem cell-like memory, regulatory, central memory and naive CD4+ cells were sorted. Study conclusions and caveats: For cells with high TCR expression, cDNA sequencing could yield over-representation. Among type 1 diabetes patients, VDJ junctions had fewer insertions and more deletions.

This CDR3 is 12 amino acids long. Germline V gene lookup returns CDR1 SGHRS and CDR2 YFSETQ. V was clipped by 0 bases and J by 5 bases, with 6 bases between them. Regarding this clone: Its antigen is unknown.

As every portion of the isolated RNA was reverse transcribed, the sequencing read expressed TCRB transcripts. Only in-frame clones appear in the TCRdb table, and some are missing; sequencing was by immunoSEQ multiplex PCR. The table lists 300,000 to 350,000 clones, 8% of them singletons. The origin of this receptor is a woman between 18 and 29 years old in good health. The specimen sequenced was central memory CD4+ T cells from blood. This chain connects TRBV5-1 to TRBJ2-7; unclear D gene. The CDR3 loop reads CASSLERHEQYF. The CDR3 DNA reads as TGCGCCAGCAGCTTGGAGCGCCACGAGCAGTACTTC.